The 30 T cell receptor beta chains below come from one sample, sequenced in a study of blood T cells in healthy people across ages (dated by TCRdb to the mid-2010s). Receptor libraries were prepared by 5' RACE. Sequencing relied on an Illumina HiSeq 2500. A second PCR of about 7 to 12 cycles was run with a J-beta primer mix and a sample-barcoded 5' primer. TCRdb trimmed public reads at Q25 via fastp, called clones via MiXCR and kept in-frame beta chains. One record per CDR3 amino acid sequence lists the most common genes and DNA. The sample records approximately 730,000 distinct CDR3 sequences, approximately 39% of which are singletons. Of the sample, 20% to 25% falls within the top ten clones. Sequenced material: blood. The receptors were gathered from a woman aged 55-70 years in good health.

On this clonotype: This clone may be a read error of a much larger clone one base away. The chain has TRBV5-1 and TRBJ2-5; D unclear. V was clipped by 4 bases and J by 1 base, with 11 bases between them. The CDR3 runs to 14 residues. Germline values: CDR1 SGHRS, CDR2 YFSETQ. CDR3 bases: TGCGCCAGCAGCCCTGGCAGGATCCAAGAGACCCAGTACTTC. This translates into CASSPGRIQETQYF.

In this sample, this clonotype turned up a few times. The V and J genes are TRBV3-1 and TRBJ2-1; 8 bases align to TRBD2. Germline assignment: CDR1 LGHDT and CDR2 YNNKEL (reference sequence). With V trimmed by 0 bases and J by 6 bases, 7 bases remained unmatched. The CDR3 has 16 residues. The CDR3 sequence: CASSQEGAGASNEQFF. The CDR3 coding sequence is TGTGCCAGCAGCCAAGAAGGAGCGGGAGCAAGCAATGAGCAGTTCTTC.

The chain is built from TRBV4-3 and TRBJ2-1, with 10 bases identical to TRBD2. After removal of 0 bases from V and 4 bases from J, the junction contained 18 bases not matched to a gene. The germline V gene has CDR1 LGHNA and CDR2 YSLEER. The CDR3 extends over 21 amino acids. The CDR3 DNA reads TGCGCCAGCAGCCAAGATCGGGGTGCAGGCCTAGCGGGAGAGGGGTACAATGAGCAGTTCTTC. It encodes CASSQDRGAGLAGEGYNEQFF.

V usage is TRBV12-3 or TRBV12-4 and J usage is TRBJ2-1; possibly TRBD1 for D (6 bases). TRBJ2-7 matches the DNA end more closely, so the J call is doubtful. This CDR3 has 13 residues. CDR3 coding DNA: TGTGCCAGCACGACAGGTCCCTACAATGAGCAGTACTTC. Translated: CASTTGPYNEQYF.

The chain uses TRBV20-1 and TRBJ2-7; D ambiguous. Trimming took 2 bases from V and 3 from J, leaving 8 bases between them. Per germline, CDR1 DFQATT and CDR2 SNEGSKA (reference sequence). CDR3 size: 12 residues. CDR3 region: CSARPPFYEQYF. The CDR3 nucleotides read TGCAGTGCTAGACCCCCCTTCTACGAGCAGTACTTC.

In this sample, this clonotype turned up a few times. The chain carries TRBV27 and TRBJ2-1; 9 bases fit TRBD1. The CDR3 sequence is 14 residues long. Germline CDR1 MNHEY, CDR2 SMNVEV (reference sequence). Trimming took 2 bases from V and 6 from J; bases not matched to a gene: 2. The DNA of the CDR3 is TGTGCCAGCAGTTTAGGGACAGGGATCAATGAGCAGTTCTTC. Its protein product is CASSLGTGINEQFF.

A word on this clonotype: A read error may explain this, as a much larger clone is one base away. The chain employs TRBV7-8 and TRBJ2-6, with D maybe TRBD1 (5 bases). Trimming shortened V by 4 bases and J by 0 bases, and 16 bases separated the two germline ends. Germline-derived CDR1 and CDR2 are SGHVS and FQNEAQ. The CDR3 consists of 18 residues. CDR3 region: CASSSAGSDFSGANVLTF. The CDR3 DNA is TGTGCCAGCAGCTCCGCAGGGTCAGATTTCTCTGGGGCCAACGTCCTGACTTTC.

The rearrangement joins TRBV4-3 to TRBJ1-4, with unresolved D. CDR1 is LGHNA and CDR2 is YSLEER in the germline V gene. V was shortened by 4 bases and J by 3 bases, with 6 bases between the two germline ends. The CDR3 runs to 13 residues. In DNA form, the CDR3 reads TGCGCCAGCAGCCCGGTATCTAATGAAAAACTGTTTTTT. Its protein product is CASSPVSNEKLFF.

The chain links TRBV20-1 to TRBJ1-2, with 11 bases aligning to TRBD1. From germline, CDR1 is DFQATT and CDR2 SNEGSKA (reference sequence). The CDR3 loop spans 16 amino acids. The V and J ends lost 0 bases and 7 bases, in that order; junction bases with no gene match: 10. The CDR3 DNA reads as TGCAGTGCTAGAGAATGGGACAGGGGGGCGGATGGTGGCTACACCTTC. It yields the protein CSAREWDRGADGGYTF.

DNA of the CDR3: TGCAGCGTTGGCGCGGAGTCAGATGAGCAGTACTTC. Translation: CSVGAESDEQYF. This rearrangement joins TRBV29-1 to TRBJ2-5, with D unclear. This CDR3 spans 12 amino acids. Germline V gene sequence: CDR1 SQVTM, CDR2 ANQGSEA. The V end was cut by 4 bases, the J end by 11 bases, with 17 bases between. The complete variable domain, with remaining parts taken from reference TRBV29-1 and TRBJ2-5, reads SAVISQKPSRDICQRGTSLTIQCQVDSQVTMMFWYRQQPGQSLTLIATANQGSEATYESGFVIDKFPISRPNLTFSTLTVSNMSPEDSSIYLCSVGAESDEQYFGPGTRLLVL.

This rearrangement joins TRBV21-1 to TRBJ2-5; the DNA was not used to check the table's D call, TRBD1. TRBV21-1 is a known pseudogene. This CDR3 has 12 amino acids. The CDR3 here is CACSKRGETQYF. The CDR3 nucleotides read TGTGCCTGCAGCAAAAGGGGAGAGACCCAGTACTTC.

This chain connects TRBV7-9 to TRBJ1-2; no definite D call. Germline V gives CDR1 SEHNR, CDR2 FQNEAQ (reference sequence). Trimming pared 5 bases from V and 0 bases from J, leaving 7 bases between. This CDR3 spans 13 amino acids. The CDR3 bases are TGTGCCAGCAGCCCTAATACTAACTATGGCTACACCTTC. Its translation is CASSPNTNYGYTF.

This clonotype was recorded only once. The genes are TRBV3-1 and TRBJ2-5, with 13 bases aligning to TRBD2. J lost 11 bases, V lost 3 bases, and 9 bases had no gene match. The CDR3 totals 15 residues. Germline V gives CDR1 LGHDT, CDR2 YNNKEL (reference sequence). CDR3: CASSQTSGGRDEQYF. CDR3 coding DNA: TGTGCCAGCAGCCAGACTAGCGGGGGGCGCGATGAGCAGTACTTC.

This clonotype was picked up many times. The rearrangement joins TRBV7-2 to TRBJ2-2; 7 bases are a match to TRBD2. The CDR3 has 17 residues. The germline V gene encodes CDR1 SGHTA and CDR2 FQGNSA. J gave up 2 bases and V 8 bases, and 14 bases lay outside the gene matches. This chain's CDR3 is CASRDPRASGNTGELFF. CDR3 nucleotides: TGTGCCAGCCGCGACCCACGGGCTAGCGGAAACACCGGGGAGCTGTTTTTT.

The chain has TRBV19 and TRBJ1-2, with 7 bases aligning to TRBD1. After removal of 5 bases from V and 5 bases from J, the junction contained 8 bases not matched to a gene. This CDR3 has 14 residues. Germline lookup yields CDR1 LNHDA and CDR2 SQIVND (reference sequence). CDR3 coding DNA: TGTGCCAGTAGTTTTCAACAGGGGAAATATGGCTACACCTTC. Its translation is CASSFQQGKYGYTF.

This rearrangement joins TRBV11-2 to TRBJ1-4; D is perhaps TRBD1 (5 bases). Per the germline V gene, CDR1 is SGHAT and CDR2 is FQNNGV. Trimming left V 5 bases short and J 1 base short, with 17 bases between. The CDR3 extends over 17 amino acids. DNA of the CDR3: TGTGCCAGCAGCCCCCGGAGAGGGGCAGGAACTAATGAAAAACTGTTTTTT. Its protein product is CASSPRRGAGTNEKLFF.

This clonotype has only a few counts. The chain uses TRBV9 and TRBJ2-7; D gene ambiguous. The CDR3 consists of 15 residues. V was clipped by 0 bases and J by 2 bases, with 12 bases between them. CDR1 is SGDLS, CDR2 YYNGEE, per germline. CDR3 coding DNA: TGTGCCAGCAGCGTAGGAACAGACCTTCCCTACGAGCAGTACTTC. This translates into CASSVGTDLPYEQYF.

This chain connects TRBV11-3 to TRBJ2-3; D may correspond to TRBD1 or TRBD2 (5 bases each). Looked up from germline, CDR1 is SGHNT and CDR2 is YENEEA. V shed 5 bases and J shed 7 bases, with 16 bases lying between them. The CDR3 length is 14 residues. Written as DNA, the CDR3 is TGTGCCAGCAGCCCCCGGGACGGCCGTAATACGCAGTATTTT. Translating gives CASSPRDGRNTQYF.

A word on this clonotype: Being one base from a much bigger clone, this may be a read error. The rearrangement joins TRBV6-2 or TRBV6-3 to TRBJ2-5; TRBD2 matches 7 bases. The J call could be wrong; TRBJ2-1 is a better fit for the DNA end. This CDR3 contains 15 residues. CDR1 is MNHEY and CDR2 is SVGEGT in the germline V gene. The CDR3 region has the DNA TGTGCCAGCAGATGGTCCAGCGGGGCACAAGAGACCCAGTTCTTC. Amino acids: CASRWSSGAQETQFF.

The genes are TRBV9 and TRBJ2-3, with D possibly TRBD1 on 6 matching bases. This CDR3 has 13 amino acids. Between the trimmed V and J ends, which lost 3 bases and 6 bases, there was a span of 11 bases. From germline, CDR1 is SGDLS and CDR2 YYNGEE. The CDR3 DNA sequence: TGTGCCAGCAGCGCGTGGGGGCCGGATACGCAGTATTTT. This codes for CASSAWGPDTQYF.

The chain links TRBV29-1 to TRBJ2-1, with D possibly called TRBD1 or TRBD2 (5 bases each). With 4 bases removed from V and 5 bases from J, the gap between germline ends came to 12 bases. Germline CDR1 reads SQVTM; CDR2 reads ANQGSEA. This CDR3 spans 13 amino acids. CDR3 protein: CSVGDRTHNEQFF. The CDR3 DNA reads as TGCAGCGTTGGGGACCGCACACACAATGAGCAGTTCTTC.

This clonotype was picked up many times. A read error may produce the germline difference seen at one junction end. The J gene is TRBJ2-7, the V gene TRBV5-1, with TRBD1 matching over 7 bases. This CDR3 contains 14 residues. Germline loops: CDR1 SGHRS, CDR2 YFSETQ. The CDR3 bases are TGTGCCAGCAGCTTAACGACAGGGTCCTACGAGCAGTACTTC. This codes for CASSLTTGSYEQYF.

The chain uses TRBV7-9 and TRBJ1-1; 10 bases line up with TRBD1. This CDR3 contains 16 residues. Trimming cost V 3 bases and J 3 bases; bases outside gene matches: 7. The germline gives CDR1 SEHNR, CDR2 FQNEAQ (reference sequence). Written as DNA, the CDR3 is TGTGCCAGCAGCTTGGGGGGACAGGGGTCGTACACTGAAGCTTTCTTT. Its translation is CASSLGGQGSYTEAFF.

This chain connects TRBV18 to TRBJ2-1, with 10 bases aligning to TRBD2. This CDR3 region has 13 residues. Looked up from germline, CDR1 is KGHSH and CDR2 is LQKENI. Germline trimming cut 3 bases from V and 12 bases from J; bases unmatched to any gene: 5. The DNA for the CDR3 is TGTGCCAGCTCACCCGGACTAGCGGTGGGGCAGTTCTTC. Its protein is CASSPGLAVGQFF.

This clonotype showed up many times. DNA for the CDR3: TGCAGCGTTGAAGATAAGGGGGCGACCTACGAGCAGTACTTC. Amino acids: CSVEDKGATYEQYF. The chain recombines TRBV29-1 with TRBJ2-7; 7 nucleotides line up with TRBD1. The V segment lost 0 bases and the J segment 2 bases; nucleotides outside the gene matches: 4. CDR1 is SQVTM, CDR2 ANQGSEA, per germline. This CDR3 spans 14 amino acids.

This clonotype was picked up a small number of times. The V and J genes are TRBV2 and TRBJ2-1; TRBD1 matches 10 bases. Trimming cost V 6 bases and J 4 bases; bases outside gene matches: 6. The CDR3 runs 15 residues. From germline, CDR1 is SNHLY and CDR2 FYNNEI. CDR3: CASSQDRGLYNEQFF. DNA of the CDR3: TGTGCCAGCAGCCAAGACAGGGGGCTTTACAATGAGCAGTTCTTC.

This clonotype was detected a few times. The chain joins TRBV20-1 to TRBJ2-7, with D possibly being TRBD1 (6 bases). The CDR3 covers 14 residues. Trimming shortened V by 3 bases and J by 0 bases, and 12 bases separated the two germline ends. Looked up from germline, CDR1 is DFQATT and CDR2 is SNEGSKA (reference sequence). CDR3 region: CSASPDSLSYEQYF. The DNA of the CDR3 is TGCAGTGCTAGCCCGGACAGCCTCTCCTACGAGCAGTACTTC.

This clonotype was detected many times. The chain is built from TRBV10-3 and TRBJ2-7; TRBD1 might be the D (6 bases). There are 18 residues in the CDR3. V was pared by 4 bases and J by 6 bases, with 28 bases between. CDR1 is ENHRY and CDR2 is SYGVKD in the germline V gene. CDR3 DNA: TGTGCCATCAGTGGATCCGGAACCCAAACCGGGACATTGGGCGAGCAGTACTTC. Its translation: CAISGSGTQTGTLGEQYF.

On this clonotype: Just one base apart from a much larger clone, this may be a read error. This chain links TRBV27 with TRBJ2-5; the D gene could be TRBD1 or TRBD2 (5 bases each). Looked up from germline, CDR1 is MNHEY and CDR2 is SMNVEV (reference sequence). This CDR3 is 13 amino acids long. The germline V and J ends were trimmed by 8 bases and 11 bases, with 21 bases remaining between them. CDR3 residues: CASARDANNEQYF. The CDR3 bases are TGTGCCAGCGCGAGGGACGCGAACAATGAGCAGTACTTC.

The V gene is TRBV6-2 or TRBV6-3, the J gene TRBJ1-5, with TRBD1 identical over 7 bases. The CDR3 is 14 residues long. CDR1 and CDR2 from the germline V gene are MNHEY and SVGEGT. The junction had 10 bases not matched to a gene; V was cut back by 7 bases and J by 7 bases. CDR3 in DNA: TGTGCCAGCATGGACAGGACCGCGAGGCAGCCCCAGCATTTT. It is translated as CASMDRTARQPQHF.